This paragraph reports one TCR beta chain. Its antigen is unknown. These data originate in a study of CD8 T cells in Susac syndrome. Random hexamers primed reverse transcription of roughly 0.5 to 1 ug RNA. The CDR3 of TCR beta was amplified by immunoSEQ multiplex PCR across 54 Vbeta and 13 Jbeta. Using its own MiXCR run on the immunoSEQ multiplex PCR reads, TCRdb lists one record per CDR3 protein. The repertoire has 110,000 or so distinct CDR3 sequences, roughly 92% of them found once; the top ten carry about 0.11%. Controls were healthy donors chosen to match patients in age and sex. Purification of the CD8+ and CD4+ T cells relied on negative isolation, and TEMRA cells underwent FACS enrichment. Study-wide points: It was acknowledged by the study that relatively few individuals were included in its TCR sequencing and HLA analysis.

Sequenced material: CD8+ T cells from PBMCs. The TCR sequence derives from a human donor in good health.

The CDR3 DNA follows: TGTGCCAGCAGCCCCACCTGGGGTGAGCAGTTCTTC. This codes for CASSPTWGEQFF. The chain has TRBV14 and TRBJ2-1; D gene uncertain. The length of the CDR3 is 12 residues. The V end was cut by 4 bases, the J end by 9 bases, with 10 bases between. The germline CDR1 and CDR2 sequences are SGHDN and FVKESK.